This note documents a single T cell receptor (beta chain) sequence. The antigen is unknown. This sample is part of a study of cytomegalovirus exposure and HLA in healthy donors. General study findings and limits: As a later analysis showed, a missense DCLRE1C variant was linked to trimming of TCR beta V- and J-genes. At a 0.05 false discovery rate, a later analysis found some 17,000 TCR beta sequences to be associated with HLA alleles.

The CDR3 consists of 17 residues. Germline CDR1 and CDR2: SGHVS and FQNEAQ. The V and J ends lost 4 bases and 1 base respectively, with 19 bases between them. The primer mix had 60 Vbeta and 13 Jbeta primers. The protocol was immunoSEQ multiplex PCR, while the TCRdb copy is restricted to in-frame clones and leaves out a portion. Of fewer than 85,000 clones in the sample, roughly 82% were seen once. The chain combines TRBV7-8 with TRBJ1-1, with D unresolved. This receptor was obtained from a man between 65 and 85 years old in good health and CMV-seropositive. Input material: PBMCs. CDR3 nucleotides: TGTGCCAGCAGCTCCATGTTTCGGAGTGGGAGGAACACTGAAGCTTTCTTT. The encoded protein is CASSSMFRSGRNTEAFF.